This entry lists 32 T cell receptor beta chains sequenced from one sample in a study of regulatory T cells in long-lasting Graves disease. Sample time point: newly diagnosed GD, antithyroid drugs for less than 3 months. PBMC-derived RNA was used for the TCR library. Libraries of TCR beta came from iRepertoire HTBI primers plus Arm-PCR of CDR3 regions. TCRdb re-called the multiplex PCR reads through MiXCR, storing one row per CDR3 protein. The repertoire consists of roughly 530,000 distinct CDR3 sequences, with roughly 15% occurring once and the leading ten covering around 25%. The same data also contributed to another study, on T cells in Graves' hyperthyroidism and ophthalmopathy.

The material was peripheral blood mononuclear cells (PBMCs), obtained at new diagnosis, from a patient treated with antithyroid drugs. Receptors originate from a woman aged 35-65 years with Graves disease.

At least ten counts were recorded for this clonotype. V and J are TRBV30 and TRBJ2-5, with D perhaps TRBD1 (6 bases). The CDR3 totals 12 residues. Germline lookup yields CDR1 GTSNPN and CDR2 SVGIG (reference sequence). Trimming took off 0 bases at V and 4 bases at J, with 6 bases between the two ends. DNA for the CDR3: TGTGCCTGGAGTGTACAGGGAGAGACCCAGTACTTC. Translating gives CAWSVQGETQYF.

In DNA, the CDR3 is TGTGCCAGCAGCGTAGACGGGACCGACAATCAGCCCCAGCATTTT. Protein sequence: CASSVDGTDNQPQHF. The chain has TRBV9 and TRBJ1-5, with D possibly being TRBD1 (5 bases). Germline V gives CDR1 SGDLS, CDR2 YYNGEE. With 0 bases removed from V and 3 bases from J, the gap between germline ends came to 10 bases. The CDR3 totals 15 residues.

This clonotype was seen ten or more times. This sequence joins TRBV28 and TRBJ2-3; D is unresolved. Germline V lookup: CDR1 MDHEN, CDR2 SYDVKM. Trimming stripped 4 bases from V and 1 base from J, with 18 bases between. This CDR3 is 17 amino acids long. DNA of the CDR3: TGTGCCAGCAGTTCCTCGGGTTTCACGACCGGCACAGATACGCAGTATTTT. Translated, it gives CASSSSGFTTGTDTQYF.

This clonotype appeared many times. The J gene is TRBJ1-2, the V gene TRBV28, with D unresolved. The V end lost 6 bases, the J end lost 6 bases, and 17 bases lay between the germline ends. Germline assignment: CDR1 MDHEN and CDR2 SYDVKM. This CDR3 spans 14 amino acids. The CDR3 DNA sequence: TGTGCCAGCAGCCCGCCGGGTGCAGTTAATGGCTACACCTTC. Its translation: CASSPPGAVNGYTF.

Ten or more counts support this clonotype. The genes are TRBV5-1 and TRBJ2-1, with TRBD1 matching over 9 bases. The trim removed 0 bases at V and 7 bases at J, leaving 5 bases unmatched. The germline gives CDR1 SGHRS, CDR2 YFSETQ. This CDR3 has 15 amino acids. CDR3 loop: CASSLVGQGGNEQFF. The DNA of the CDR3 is TGCGCCAGCAGCTTGGTGGGACAGGGCGGAAATGAGCAGTTCTTC. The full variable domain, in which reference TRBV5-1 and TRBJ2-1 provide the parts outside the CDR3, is KAGVTQTPRYLIKTRGQQVTLSCSPISGHRSVSWYQQTPGQGLQFLFEYFSETQRNKGNFPGRFSGRQFSNSRSEMNVSTLELGDSALYLCASSLVGQGGNEQFFGPGTRLTVL.

CDR3 region: CASSLQGSKAFF. The CDR3 DNA sequence: TGCGCCAGCAGCCTACAGGGGTCTAAAGCTTTCTTT. This chain connects TRBV4-1 to TRBJ1-1; 7 bases match TRBD1. This CDR3 contains 12 residues. Germline V gene sequence: CDR1 MGHRA, CDR2 YSYEKL. V lost 4 bases and J lost 9; bases outside the gene matches: 5.

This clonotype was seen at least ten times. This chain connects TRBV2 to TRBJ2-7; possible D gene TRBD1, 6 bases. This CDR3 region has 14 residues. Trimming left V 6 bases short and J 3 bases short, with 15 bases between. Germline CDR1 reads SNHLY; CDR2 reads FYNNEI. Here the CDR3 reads CASSLNRDNYEQYF. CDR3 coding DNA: TGTGCCAGCAGCTTAAACCGGGACAACTACGAGCAGTACTTC.

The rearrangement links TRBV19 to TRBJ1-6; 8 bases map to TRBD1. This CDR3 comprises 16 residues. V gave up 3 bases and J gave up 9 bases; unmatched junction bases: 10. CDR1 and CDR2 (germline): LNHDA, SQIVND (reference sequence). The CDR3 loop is CASSIFDSDRGSPLHF. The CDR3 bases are TGTGCCAGTAGTATTTTCGACTCAGACAGGGGTTCACCCCTCCACTTT.

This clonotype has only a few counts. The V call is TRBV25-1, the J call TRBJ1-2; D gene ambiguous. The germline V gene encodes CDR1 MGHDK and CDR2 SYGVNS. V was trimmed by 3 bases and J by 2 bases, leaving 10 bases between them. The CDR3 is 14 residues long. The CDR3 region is CASSESGHNYGYTF. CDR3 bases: TGTGCCAGCAGTGAGTCCGGCCACAACTATGGCTACACCTTC.

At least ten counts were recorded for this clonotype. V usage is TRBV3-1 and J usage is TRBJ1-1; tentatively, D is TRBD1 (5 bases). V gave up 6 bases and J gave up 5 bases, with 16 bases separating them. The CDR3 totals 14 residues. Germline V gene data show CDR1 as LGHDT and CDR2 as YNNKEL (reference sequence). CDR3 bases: TGTGCCAGCAGAAAGCAGGGAGAAAGGACTGAAGCTTTCTTT. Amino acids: CASRKQGERTEAFF.

The CDR3 DNA sequence: TGTGCCAGCAGTTACTGGGGGACTAGCGGGGGCGGAGATACGCAGTATTTT. It translates to CASSYWGTSGGGDTQYF. This chain uses TRBV6-5 with TRBJ2-3; 14 bases agree with TRBD2. J gave up 5 bases and V 1 base, and 5 bases lay outside the gene matches. Germline-derived CDR1 and CDR2 are MNHEY and SVGAGI. The CDR3 totals 17 residues.

CDR3 sequence (DNA): TGTGCCAGCAGCCCATACCGTCCGGGACAGGGGTATAGTGGCTACACCTTC. Translation: CASSPYRPGQGYSGYTF. The chain joins TRBV3-1 to TRBJ1-2; 10 bases map to TRBD1. Germline V gene lookup returns CDR1 LGHDT and CDR2 YNNKEL (reference sequence). CDR3 size: 17 residues. The V segment lost 4 bases and the J segment 7 bases; nucleotides outside the gene matches: 15.

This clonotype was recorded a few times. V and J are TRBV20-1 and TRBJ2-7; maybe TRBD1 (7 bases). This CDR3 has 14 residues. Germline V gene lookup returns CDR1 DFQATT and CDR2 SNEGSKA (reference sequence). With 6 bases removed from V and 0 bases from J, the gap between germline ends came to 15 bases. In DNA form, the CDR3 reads TGCAGTGCGGCAGGGGGGCAGAGCTCCTACGAGCAGTACTTC. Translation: CSAAGGQSSYEQYF.

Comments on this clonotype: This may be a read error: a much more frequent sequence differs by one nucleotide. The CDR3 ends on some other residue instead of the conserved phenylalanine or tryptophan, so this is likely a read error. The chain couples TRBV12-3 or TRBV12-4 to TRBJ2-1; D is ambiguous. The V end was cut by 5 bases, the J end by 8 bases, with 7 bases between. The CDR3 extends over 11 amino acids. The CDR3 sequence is CASSQFDEQFS. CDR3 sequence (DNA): TGTGCCAGCAGTCAATTTGATGAGCAGTTCTCC.

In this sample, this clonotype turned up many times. The CDR3 region has the DNA TGTGCCAGCAGCAAAACAGGGGGCACTGAAGCTTTCTTT. Its protein product is CASSKTGGTEAFF. V usage is TRBV11-2 and J usage is TRBJ1-1; TRBD1 matches at 8 bases. The CDR3 spans 13 residues. Per germline, CDR1 SGHAT and CDR2 FQNNGV. V gave up 5 bases and J gave up 4 bases; unmatched junction bases: 3.

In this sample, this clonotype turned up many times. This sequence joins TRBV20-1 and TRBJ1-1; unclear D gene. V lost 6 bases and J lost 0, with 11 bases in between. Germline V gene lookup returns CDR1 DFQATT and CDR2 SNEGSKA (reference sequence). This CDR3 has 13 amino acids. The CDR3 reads CSARGLLNTEAFF. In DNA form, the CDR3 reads TGCAGTGCGCGAGGACTCCTGAACACTGAAGCTTTCTTT.

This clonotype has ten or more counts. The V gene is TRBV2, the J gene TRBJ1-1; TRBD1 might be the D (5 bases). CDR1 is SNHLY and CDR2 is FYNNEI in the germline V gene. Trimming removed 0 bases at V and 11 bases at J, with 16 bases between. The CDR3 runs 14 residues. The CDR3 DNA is TGTGCCAGCAGTGAAGCTGGGGGGTTAGGGAATGCTTTCTTT. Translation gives CASSEAGGLGNAFF.

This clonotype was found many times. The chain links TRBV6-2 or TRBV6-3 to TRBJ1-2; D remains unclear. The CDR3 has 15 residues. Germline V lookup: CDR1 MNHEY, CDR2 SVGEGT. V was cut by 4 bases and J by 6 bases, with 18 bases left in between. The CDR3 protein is CASSSSSEGGNGYTF. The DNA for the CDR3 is TGTGCCAGCAGTTCCTCGTCGGAGGGTGGTAATGGCTACACCTTC.

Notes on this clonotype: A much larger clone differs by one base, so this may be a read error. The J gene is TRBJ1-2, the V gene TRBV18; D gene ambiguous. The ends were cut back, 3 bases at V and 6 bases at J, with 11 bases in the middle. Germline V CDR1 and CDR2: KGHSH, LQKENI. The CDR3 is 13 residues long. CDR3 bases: TGTGCCAGCTCACCGGGGAGTCTCCATGGCTACACCTTC. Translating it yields CASSPGSLHGYTF. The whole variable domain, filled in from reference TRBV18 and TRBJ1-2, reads NAGVMQNPRHLVRRRGQEARLRCSPMKGHSHVYWYRQLPEEGLKFMVYLQKENIIDESGMPKERFSAEFPKEGPSILRIQQVVRGDSAAYFCASSPGSLHGYTFGSGTRLTVV.

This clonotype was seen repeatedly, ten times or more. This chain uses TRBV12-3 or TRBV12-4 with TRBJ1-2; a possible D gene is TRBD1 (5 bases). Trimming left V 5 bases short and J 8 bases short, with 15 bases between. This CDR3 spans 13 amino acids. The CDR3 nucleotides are TGTGCCAGCAGTCAGGGTGTTGTCGTGGGCTACACCTTC. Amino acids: CASSQGVVVGYTF.

The DNA for the CDR3 is TGCAGCGTTGGAACGGAGCTGAACACCGGGGAGCTGTTTTTT. Its translation is CSVGTELNTGELFF. The chain combines TRBV29-1 with TRBJ2-2; no firm D call. Trimming took off 4 bases at V and 1 base at J, with 10 bases between the two ends. The CDR3 is 14 residues long. The germline V gene encodes CDR1 SQVTM and CDR2 ANQGSEA.

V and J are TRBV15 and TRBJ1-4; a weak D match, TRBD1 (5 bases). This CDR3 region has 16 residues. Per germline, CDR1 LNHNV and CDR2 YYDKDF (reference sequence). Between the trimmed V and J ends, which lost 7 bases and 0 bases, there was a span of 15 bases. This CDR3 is CATITSGGATNEKLFF. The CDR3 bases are TGTGCCACCATCACGAGTGGGGGTGCAACTAATGAAAAACTGTTTTTT. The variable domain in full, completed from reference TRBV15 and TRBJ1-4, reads DAMVIQNPRYQVTQFGKPVTLSCSQTLNHNVMYWYQQKSSQAPKLLFHYYDKDFNNEADTPDNFQSRRPNTSFCFLDIRSPGLGDTAMYLCATITSGGATNEKLFFGSGTQLSVL.

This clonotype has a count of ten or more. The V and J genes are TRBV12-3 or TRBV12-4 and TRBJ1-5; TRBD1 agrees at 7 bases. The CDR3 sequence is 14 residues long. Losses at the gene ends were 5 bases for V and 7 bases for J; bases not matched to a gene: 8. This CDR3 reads CASSRGQTGQPQHF. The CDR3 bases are TGTGCCAGCAGTAGGGGACAGACGGGGCAGCCCCAGCATTTT.

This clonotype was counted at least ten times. In DNA form, the CDR3 reads TGTGCCAGCGGTGGACAGGGTTTCTCTGGCTACACCTTC. This sequence encodes CASGGQGFSGYTF. V and J are TRBV2 and TRBJ1-2, with 8 bases that match TRBD1. This CDR3 comprises 13 residues. Germline trimming cut 8 bases from V and 7 bases from J; bases unmatched to any gene: 9. Germline assignment: CDR1 SNHLY and CDR2 FYNNEI.

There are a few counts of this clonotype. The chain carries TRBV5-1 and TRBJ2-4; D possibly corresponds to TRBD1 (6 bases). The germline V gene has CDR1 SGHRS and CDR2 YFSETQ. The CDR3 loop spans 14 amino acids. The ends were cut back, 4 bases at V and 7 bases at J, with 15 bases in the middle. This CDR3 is CASSQGTQGNIQYF. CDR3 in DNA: TGCGCCAGCAGCCAAGGGACCCAGGGGAACATTCAGTACTTC.

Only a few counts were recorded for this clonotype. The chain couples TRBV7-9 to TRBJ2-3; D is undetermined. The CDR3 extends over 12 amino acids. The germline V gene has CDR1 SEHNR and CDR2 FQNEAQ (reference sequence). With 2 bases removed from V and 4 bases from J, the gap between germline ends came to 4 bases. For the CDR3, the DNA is TGTGCCAGCAGCTTATGGGCAGATACGCAGTATTTT. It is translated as CASSLWADTQYF.

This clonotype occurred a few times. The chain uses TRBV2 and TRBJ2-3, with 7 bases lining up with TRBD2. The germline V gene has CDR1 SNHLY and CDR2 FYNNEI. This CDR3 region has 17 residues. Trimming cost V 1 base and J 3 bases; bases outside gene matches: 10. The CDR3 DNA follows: TGTGCCAGCAGTGAAGATCTAAGCGGGGTGGGGACAGATACGCAGTATTTT. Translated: CASSEDLSGVGTDTQYF.

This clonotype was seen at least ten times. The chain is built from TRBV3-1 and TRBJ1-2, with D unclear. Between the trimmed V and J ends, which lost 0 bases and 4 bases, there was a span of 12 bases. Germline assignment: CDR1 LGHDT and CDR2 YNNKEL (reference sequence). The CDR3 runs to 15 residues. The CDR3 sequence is CASSQEMRGSYGYTF. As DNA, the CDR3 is TGTGCCAGCAGCCAAGAAATGAGAGGATCCTATGGCTACACCTTC.

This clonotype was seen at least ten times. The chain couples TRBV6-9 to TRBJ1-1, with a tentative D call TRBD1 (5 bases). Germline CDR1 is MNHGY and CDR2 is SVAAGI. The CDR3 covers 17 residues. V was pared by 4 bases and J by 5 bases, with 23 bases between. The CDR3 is CASSSIVGGGEMTEAFF. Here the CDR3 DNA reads TGTGCCAGCAGTTCCATCGTGGGGGGAGGGGAAATGACTGAAGCTTTCTTT.

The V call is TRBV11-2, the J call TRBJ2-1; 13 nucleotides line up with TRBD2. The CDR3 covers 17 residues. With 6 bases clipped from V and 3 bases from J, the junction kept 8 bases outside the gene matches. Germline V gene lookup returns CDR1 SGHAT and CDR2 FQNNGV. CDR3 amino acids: CASRRGLAGRNYNEQFF. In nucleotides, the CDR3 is TGTGCCAGCAGACGGGGACTAGCGGGGAGAAACTACAATGAGCAGTTCTTC.

This CDR3 is CAISGEGVPREQYF. The CDR3 nucleotides read TGTGCCATCAGTGGAGAGGGGGTCCCCAGGGAGCAGTACTTC. The rearrangement joins TRBV10-3 to TRBJ2-7; maybe TRBD1 (6 bases). Trimming took 4 bases from V and 7 from J, leaving 17 bases between them. CDR1 is ENHRY and CDR2 is SYGVKD in the germline V gene. The CDR3 is 14 amino acids.

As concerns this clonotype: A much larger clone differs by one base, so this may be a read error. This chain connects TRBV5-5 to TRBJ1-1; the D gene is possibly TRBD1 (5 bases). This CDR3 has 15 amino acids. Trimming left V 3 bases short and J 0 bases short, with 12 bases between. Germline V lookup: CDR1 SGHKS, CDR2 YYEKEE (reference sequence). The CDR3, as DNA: TGTGCCAGCAGCTCGGGGGGTTTGTTGAACACTGAAGCTTTCTTT. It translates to CASSSGGLLNTEAFF.